The following is a T cell receptor (beta chain) sequence with its context. Its matching antigen is unknown. The CDR3 length is 17 residues. The germline V gene encodes CDR1 KGHDR and CDR2 SFDVKD. V shed 5 bases and J shed 0 bases, with 18 bases lying between them. In TCRdb, the 5' RACE reads were re-called with MiXCR into one record per CDR3 protein. In the table there are 250,000 to 300,000 distinct CDR3 sequences, around 16% of which are singletons. The data belong to a study of T-cell memory formation after mild COVID-19. Study details: TCR clusters were largely donor specific. The study, taken as a whole, reports: Pre-infection memory held some responding clones, suggesting pre-existing cross-reactive T cells responded.

The V and J genes are TRBV24-1 and TRBJ1-1; a weak D match, TRBD1 (6 bases). What was sequenced was PBMCs or a T cell subset sorted from them (not recorded which). This receptor was identified in a man between 18 and 29 years old who had mild COVID-19 (a few samples of this study predate the infection). Cell type and time point are not known. CDR3 region: CATSGQSLTGVNTEAFF. The CDR3 coding sequence is TGTGCCACCAGTGGACAATCCCTGACAGGTGTGAACACTGAAGCTTTCTTT.